The clone carrying this TCR beta chain was seen more than once but under ten times. Antigen specificity is unknown. TCRdb independently ran MiXCR on the 5' RACE reads; one entry per CDR3 protein. Seen here are 180,000 or so distinct CDR3 sequences, 16% observed once, and the top ten hold 2% to 2.5%. Trimming stripped 1 base from V and 0 bases from J, with 14 bases between. The CDR3 loop spans 16 amino acids. CDR1 is DFQATT and CDR2 is SNEGSKA in the germline V gene (reference sequence). The data stem from a study of T-cell memory formation after mild COVID-19. Study findings and constraints: Later expanders leaned CD4+, whereas clones that contracted between day 15 and 85 were balanced CD4/CD8.

The chain combines TRBV20-1 with TRBJ2-3; unclear D gene. The sequence was obtained from an adult woman who had mild COVID-19 (a few samples of this study predate the infection). Cell type and time point are not known. Sequencing used PBMCs or a T cell subset sorted from them (not recorded which). CDR3 in DNA: TGCAGTGCTAGAGTAGGTGGCTCTTCTAGCACAGATACGCAGTATTTT. Residues: CSARVGGSSSTDTQYF.